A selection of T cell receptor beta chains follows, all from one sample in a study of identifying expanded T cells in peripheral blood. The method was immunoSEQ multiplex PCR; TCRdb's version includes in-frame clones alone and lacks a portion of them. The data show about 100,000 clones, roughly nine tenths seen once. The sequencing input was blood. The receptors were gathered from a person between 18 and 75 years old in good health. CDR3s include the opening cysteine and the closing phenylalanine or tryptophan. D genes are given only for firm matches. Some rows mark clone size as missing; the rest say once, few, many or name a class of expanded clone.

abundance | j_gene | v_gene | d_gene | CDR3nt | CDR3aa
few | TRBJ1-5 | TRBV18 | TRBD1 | TGTGCCAGCTCACCTAGGACAGGGATAGTCCATCAGCCCCAGCATTTT | CASSPRTGIVHQPQHF
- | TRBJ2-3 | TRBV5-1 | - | TGCGCCAGCAGCTTGGTCGCGAGGGGGGGCACAGATACGCAGTATTTT | CASSLVARGGTDTQYF
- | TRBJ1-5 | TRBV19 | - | TGTGCCAGTACCGTCGGGTCCGGGGGAGCGGGACAGCCCCAGCATTTT | CASTVGSGGAGQPQHF
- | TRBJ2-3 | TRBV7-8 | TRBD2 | TGTGCCAGCAGCGGCAAGGGCCGACTAGCGGTCTTAACGCAGTATTTT | CASSGKGRLAVLTQYF
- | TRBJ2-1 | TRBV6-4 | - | TGTGCCAGCAGTGACTCGAGCAGGGTCCACAATGAGCAGTTCTTC | CASSDSSRVHNEQFF
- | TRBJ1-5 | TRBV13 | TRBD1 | TGTGCCAGCAGCCAAAATGACAGGGCGGGGCAGCCCCAGCATTTT | CASSQNDRAGQPQHF
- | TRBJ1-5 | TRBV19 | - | TGTGCCAGTAGTCTCCAATATGCCCCTACTGCTACTCAGCCCCAGCATTTT | CASSLQYAPTATQPQHF
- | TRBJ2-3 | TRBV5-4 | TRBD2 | TGTGCCAGCAGCACCGGGACTAGCGGGGGTACGGGGGATACGCAGTATTTT | CASSTGTSGGTGDTQYF
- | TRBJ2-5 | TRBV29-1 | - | TGCAGCGTCTTCGCGCAGGCGTCCCAAGAGACCCAGTACTTC | CSVFAQASQETQYF
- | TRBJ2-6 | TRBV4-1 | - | TGCGCCAGCAGCCAAGGCCCCAACCAGGGGTCCAACGTCCTGACTTTC | CASSQGPNQGSNVLTF
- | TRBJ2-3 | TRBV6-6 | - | TGTGCCAGCACCGCGGGGGCCGACACAGATACGCAGTATTTT | CASTAGADTDTQYF
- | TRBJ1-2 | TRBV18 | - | TGTGCCAGCTCACCAGGACAGAACCCCTATGGCTACACCTTC | CASSPGQNPYGYTF
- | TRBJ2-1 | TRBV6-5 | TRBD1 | TGTGCCAGCAGTTGGGACAGCCTCTTGGACAATGAGCAGTTCTTC | CASSWDSLLDNEQFF
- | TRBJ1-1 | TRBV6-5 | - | TGTGCCAGCAGTTACTCGGTGAGGCTTAACACTGAAGCTTTCTTT | CASSYSVRLNTEAFF
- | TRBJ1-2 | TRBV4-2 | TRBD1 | TGTGCCAGCAGCCAAGCCCAGATGAGGGGGACAGGGGAATACTATGGCTACACCTTC | CASSQAQMRGTGEYYGYTF
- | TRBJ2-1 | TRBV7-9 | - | TGTGCCAGCAGCGGGGCAGGGTTATACAATGAGCAGTTCTTC | CASSGAGLYNEQFF
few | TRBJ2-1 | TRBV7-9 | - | TGTGCCAGCAGCTTGGTTATACCTCGGACTTCTCTTTTAGTACATGAGCAGTTCTTC | CASSLVIPRTSLLVHEQFF
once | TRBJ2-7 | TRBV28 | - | TGTGCCAGCAGCCCGCCCGGGACCAGTGCCTACGAGCAGTACTTC | CASSPPGTSAYEQYF
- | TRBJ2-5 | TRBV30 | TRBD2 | TGTGCCTACCTGGGCGGGGGGATCCAAGAGACCCAGTACTTC | CAYLGGGIQETQYF
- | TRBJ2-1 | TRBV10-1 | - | TGCGCCAGCAGTGAAGCGGGCCTGACTTCTGAGCAGTTCTTC | CASSEAGLTSEQFF
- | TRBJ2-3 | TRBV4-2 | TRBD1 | TGTGCCAGCAGCCAAGATAGGACAGGGTCAAATACGCAGTATTTT | CASSQDRTGSNTQYF
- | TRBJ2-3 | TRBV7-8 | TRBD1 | TGTGCCAGCAGCTTACGGGACAGTAGCACAGATACGCAGTATTTT | CASSLRDSSTDTQYF